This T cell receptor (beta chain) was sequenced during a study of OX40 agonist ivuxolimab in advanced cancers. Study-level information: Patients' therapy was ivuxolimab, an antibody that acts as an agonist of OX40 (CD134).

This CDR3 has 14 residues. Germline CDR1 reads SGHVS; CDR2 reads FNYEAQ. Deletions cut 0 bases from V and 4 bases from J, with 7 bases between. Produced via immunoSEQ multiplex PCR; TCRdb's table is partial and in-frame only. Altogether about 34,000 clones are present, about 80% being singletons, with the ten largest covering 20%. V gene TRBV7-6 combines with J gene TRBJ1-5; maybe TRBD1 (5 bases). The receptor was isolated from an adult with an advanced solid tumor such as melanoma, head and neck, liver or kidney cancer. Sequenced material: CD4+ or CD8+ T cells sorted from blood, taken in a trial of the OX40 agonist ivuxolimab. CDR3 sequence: CASSLAEGNQPQHF. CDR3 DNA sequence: TGTGCCAGCAGCTTAGCGGAGGGGAATCAGCCCCAGCATTTT.